These 28 T cell receptor beta chains share one sample of origin, sequenced in a study of cytomegalovirus exposure and HLA in healthy donors. The PCR employed 60 Vbeta primers together with 13 Jbeta primers. Libraries were prepared by immunoSEQ multiplex PCR; TCRdb keeps only in-frame clonotypes and omits some of them. This table has tens of thousands of clones, approximately 78% appearing once. The source material was PBMCs. Receptors originate from a woman aged 40 to 50 in good health and CMV-seropositive.

The chain has TRBV28 and TRBJ2-5, with 10 bases lining up with TRBD1. The germline V gene encodes CDR1 MDHEN and CDR2 SYDVKM. The ends lost 10 bases at V and 4 bases at J; junction bases unmatched: 12. This CDR3 has 15 amino acids. The CDR3 DNA is TGTGCCACCCTTTCCGGGACAGGGGCTCGAGAGACCCAGTACTTC. Translated, it gives CATLSGTGARETQYF.

This clone is a singleton in its sample. An end of the junction differs from the germline gene, which may be a read error. The rearrangement links TRBV7-9 to TRBJ2-1, with TRBD2 matching over 10 bases. Germline CDR1 SEHNR, CDR2 FQNEAQ (reference sequence). The CDR3 is made up of 16 amino acids. The CDR3 sequence: CSSSSWGLAGVYEQFF. As DNA, the CDR3 is TGTTCCAGCAGCTCTTGGGGGCTAGCGGGAGTGTATGAGCAGTTCTTC.

This sequence joins TRBV30 and TRBJ1-4; 8 nucleotides line up with TRBD1. The CDR3 totals 14 residues. Germline-derived CDR1 and CDR2 are GTSNPN and SVGIG (reference sequence). Losses at the gene ends were 0 bases for V and 8 bases for J; bases not matched to a gene: 5. The CDR3 reads CAWSVAGTGEKLFF. The CDR3 nucleotides read TGTGCCTGGAGTGTAGCAGGGACAGGAGAAAAACTGTTTTTT.

The chain combines TRBV21-1 with TRBJ1-4; the table gives TRBD1 as D, unverified against the DNA. TRBV21-1 is a known pseudogene. CDR3 length: 18 residues. CDR3 DNA sequence: TGTGCCAGCAGCTTAAATTTATCCAGGGACACTCCTGATGAAAAACTGTTTTTT. It is translated as CASSLNLSRDTPDEKLFF.

This rearrangement joins TRBV28 to TRBJ1-2; D uncertain. Trimming removed 6 bases from V and 6 bases from J, with 8 bases in between. The CDR3 is made up of 11 amino acids. Germline V gene lookup returns CDR1 MDHEN and CDR2 SYDVKM. The CDR3 sequence: CASSYQDGYTF. CDR3 DNA sequence: TGTGCCAGCAGCTATCAGGATGGCTACACCTTC.

The chain carries TRBV28 and TRBJ2-5, with 10 bases lining up with TRBD1. The CDR3 contains 14 residues. Germline values: CDR1 MDHEN, CDR2 SYDVKM. The V segment lost 7 bases and the J segment 4 bases; nucleotides outside the gene matches: 6. The CDR3 is CASILRTGGETQYF. DNA of the CDR3: TGTGCCAGCATCCTTAGGACAGGGGGAGAGACCCAGTACTTC.

The V and J genes are TRBV30 and TRBJ1-4; the D is unclear. Germline V gene lookup returns CDR1 GTSNPN and CDR2 SVGIG (reference sequence). Between the trimmed V and J ends, which lost 0 bases and 8 bases, there was a span of 10 bases. The CDR3 covers 13 residues. The CDR3 DNA sequence: TGTGCCTGGAGTGTGTCAGATAGCGAAAAACTGTTTTTT. Protein product: CAWSVSDSEKLFF.

This clone appeared a few times. The CDR3 coding sequence is TGTGCCAGCAGCTTCGGTCCAACGACTAACTATGGCTACACCTTC. Its translation is CASSFGPTTNYGYTF. The chain combines TRBV5-6 with TRBJ1-2; D remains unclear. CDR1 and CDR2 from the germline V gene are SGHDT and YYEEEE. Deletions cut 2 bases from V and 0 bases from J, with 11 bases between. The CDR3 length is 15 residues.

The J gene is TRBJ2-1, the V gene TRBV7-3; 8 bases are shared with TRBD2. The CDR3 has 15 amino acids. CDR1 is SGHTA and CDR2 is FQGTGA in the germline V gene. V lost 2 bases to trimming and J lost 7 bases; unmatched junction nucleotides: 7. The CDR3 nucleotides are TGTGCCAGCAGCTTACGCTCGTCGGGAGGGAATGAGCAGTTCTTC. This encodes CASSLRSSGGNEQFF.

The chain links TRBV7-9 to TRBJ2-2; possibly TRBD2 for D (6 bases). Germline loops: CDR1 SEHNR, CDR2 FQNEAQ (reference sequence). The CDR3 covers 12 residues. CDR3 region: CSTQGGTGELFF. For the CDR3, the DNA is TGTTCCACCCAGGGAGGCACCGGGGAGCTGTTTTTT.

A single count supports this clone. The V call is TRBV7-3, the J call TRBJ1-2; 7 bases fit TRBD1. There are 15 residues in the CDR3. The germline gives CDR1 SGHTA, CDR2 FQGTGA. The junction had 9 bases not matched to a gene; V was cut back by 4 bases and J by 4 bases. The DNA of the CDR3 is TGTGCCAGCAGCTGGGTAGGGGACAGCACCTATGGCTACACCTTC. It yields the protein CASSWVGDSTYGYTF.

V and J are TRBV4-3 and TRBJ2-3; 9 nucleotides align to TRBD2. Per the germline V gene, CDR1 is LGHNA and CDR2 is YSLEER. Trimming at V came to 0 bases and at J to 3 bases, leaving 7 bases not matched to a gene. The CDR3 loop spans 17 amino acids. DNA of the CDR3: TGCGCCAGCAGCCAAGATCTAGGCGGGAGGGGGACAGATACGCAGTATTTT. Translation gives CASSQDLGGRGTDTQYF.

The count of this clone is one. For the CDR3, the DNA is TGCAGCGTTGGACAGGGGGCCACACGACTAGCGGGGAGCTCCTACGAGCAGTACTTC. This codes for CSVGQGATRLAGSSYEQYF. The V call is TRBV29-1, the J call TRBJ2-5, with D maybe TRBD2 (11 bases). The end of the DNA aligns better with TRBJ2-7, so the J call may be wrong. CDR3 length equals 19 residues. The germline V gene has CDR1 SQVTM and CDR2 ANQGSEA.

Here the CDR3 reads CASGRGGWSPLHF. The CDR3 DNA is TGCGCCAGCGGTAGGGGGGGTTGGTCACCCCTCCACTTT. The gene calls are TRBV4-3 and TRBJ1-6; a weak D match, TRBD1 (6 bases). Germline V gives CDR1 LGHNA, CDR2 YSLEER. Trimming removed 8 bases from V and 10 bases from J, with 15 bases in between. The CDR3 is 13 amino acids.

V is TRBV2 and J is TRBJ1-1, with D possibly TRBD1 on 5 matching bases. Germline assignment: CDR1 SNHLY and CDR2 FYNNEI. With 0 bases removed from V and 11 bases from J, the gap between germline ends came to 13 bases. The CDR3 is 13 residues long. DNA of the CDR3: TGTGCCAGCAGTGAAGCGCTTCGGGGGGACGCTTTCTTT. Translated, it gives CASSEALRGDAFF.

V and J are TRBV6-6 and TRBJ2-6; no clear D gene. The CDR3 extends over 14 amino acids. Trimming took 5 bases from V and 0 from J, leaving 5 bases between them. CDR1 is MNHNY, CDR2 SVGAGI, per germline (reference sequence). CDR3 bases: TGTGCCAGCAGTAGCGTCTCTGGGGCCAACGTCCTGACTTTC. Translated: CASSSVSGANVLTF.

The V call is TRBV7-3, the J call TRBJ2-1; 8 bases are a match to TRBD1. The length of the CDR3 is 18 residues. The germline CDR1 and CDR2 sequences are SGHTA and FQGTGA. J was trimmed by 0 bases and V by 4 bases; bases with no gene match: 11. CDR3 in DNA: TGTGCCAGCAGCTCCTCCCACATTGACAGGGGCTCCTACAATGAGCAGTTCTTC. The encoded protein is CASSSSHIDRGSYNEQFF.

This chain uses TRBV27 with TRBJ1-5, with 11 nucleotides matching TRBD1. The trim removed 6 bases at V and 2 bases at J, leaving 12 bases unmatched. Germline V gives CDR1 MNHEY, CDR2 SMNVEV (reference sequence). This CDR3 is built from 18 residues. This CDR3 reads CASSSGTGGVGGNQPQHF. CDR3 coding DNA: TGTGCCAGCAGCTCCGGGACAGGGGGTGTGGGGGGCAATCAGCCCCAGCATTTT.

The count of this clone is one. The CDR3 DNA reads as TGTGCCAGCGCCACAACTAGCGGACGCACAGATACGCAGTATTTT. Protein product: CASATTSGRTDTQYF. The V call is TRBV6-4, the J call TRBJ2-3, with 8 bases aligning to TRBD2. The V gene's germline CDR1 is MRHNA and CDR2 SNTAGT. The CDR3 is 15 amino acids. V was pared by 8 bases and J by 1 base, with 8 bases of the junction left unmatched.

J is TRBJ1-2 and V is TRBV11-2; TRBD1 aligns across 8 bases. Losses at the gene ends were 1 base for V and 4 bases for J; bases not matched to a gene: 8. There are 16 residues in the CDR3. The V gene's germline CDR1 is SGHAT and CDR2 FQNNGV. CDR3 amino acids: CASSLGARQGAYGYTF. The CDR3 bases are TGTGCCAGCAGCTTAGGTGCTCGTCAGGGGGCCTATGGCTACACCTTC.

The rearrangement links TRBV29-1 to TRBJ1-2; 7 nucleotides line up with TRBD1. This CDR3 is built from 13 residues. The germline gives CDR1 SQVTM, CDR2 ANQGSEA. J lost 8 bases, V lost 7 bases, and 13 bases had no gene match. CDR3 bases: TGCAGCGCGGGACAGACGACCTCAGGAGGCTACACCTTC. As protein: CSAGQTTSGGYTF.

The V call is TRBV27, the J call TRBJ2-1; unclear D gene. From germline, CDR1 is MNHEY and CDR2 SMNVEV (reference sequence). Trimming cost V 0 bases and J 0 bases, with 6 bases left between them. This CDR3 contains 15 residues. This chain's CDR3 is CASSLSPSSYNEQFF. CDR3 nucleotide sequence: TGTGCCAGCAGTTTATCTCCGAGCTCCTACAATGAGCAGTTCTTC.

This clone has only one observation. V and J are TRBV9 and TRBJ2-3, with 9 bases matching TRBD2. Germline CDR1 and CDR2: SGDLS and YYNGEE. The CDR3 is 16 residues long. Trimming took 4 bases from V and 1 from J; bases not matched to a gene: 7. CDR3 DNA: TGTGCCAGCAGCCAAAGCGGGGGGTCTGGCACAGATACGCAGTATTTT. Amino acids: CASSQSGGSGTDTQYF.

This chain connects TRBV6-5 to TRBJ1-6; D remains unclear. The CDR3 runs to 13 residues. Germline V CDR1 and CDR2: MNHEY, SVGAGI. The V end was cut by 6 bases, the J end by 11 bases, with 14 bases between. CDR3 loop: CASSPREGTPLHF. The CDR3 DNA reads as TGTGCCAGCAGCCCAAGGGAGGGTACACCCCTCCACTTT.

A few counts support this clone. The V call is TRBV28, the J call TRBJ2-1, with 8 bases matching TRBD2. J lost 10 bases, V lost 2 bases, and 4 bases had no gene match. The CDR3 has 13 amino acids. Germline values: CDR1 MDHEN, CDR2 SYDVKM. In nucleotides, the CDR3 is TGTGCCAGCAGTTTAAGCGGGAGTAGGGAGCAGTTCTTC. The encoded protein is CASSLSGSREQFF.

The CDR3 loop is CASMDYSYEQYF. Here the CDR3 DNA reads TGTGCCAGCATGGACTACTCCTACGAGCAGTACTTC. The gene calls are TRBV28 and TRBJ2-7; the D gene is possibly TRBD2 (6 bases). The germline V and J ends were trimmed by 7 bases and 0 bases, with 7 bases remaining between them. Germline values: CDR1 MDHEN, CDR2 SYDVKM. This CDR3 region has 12 residues.

The chain combines TRBV7-8 with TRBJ2-3; D is perhaps TRBD1 (5 bases). Germline CDR1 SGHVS, CDR2 FQNEAQ. V was shortened by 3 bases and J by 1 base, with 8 bases between the two germline ends. There are 14 residues in the CDR3. CDR3 loop: CASSLGRGTDTQYF. The DNA for the CDR3 is TGTGCCAGCAGCTTGGGCAGGGGCACAGATACGCAGTATTTT.

This clone was observed a handful of times. CDR3 amino acids: CASSDGYSGNTGELFF. CDR3 DNA sequence: TGTGCCAGCAGTGATGGGTATAGCGGGAACACCGGGGAGCTGTTTTTT. The genes are TRBV6-4 and TRBJ2-2; tentatively, D is TRBD2 (6 bases). The CDR3 contains 16 residues. The V gene lost 3 bases and the J gene lost 1 base, with 12 bases spanning the gap. Germline CDR1 and CDR2: MRHNA and SNTAGT.